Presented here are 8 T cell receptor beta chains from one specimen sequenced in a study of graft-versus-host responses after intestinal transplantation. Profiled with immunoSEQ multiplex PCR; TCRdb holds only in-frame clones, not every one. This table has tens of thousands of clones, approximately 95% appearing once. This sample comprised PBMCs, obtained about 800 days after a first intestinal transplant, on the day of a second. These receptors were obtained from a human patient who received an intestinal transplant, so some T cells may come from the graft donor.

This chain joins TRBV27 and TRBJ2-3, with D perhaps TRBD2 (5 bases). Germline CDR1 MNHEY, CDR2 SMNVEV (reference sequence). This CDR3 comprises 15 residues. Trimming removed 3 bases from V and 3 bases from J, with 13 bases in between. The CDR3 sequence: CASSFTSPSTDTQYF. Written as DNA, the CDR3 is TGTGCCAGCAGTTTTACTAGTCCTTCGACAGATACGCAGTATTTT.

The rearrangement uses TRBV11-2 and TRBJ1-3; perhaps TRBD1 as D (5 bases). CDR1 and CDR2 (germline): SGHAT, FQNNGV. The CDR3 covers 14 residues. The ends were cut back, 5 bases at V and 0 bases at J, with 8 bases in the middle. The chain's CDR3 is CASSHGASGNTIYF. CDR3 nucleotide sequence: TGTGCCAGCAGCCACGGGGCCTCTGGAAACACCATATATTTT.

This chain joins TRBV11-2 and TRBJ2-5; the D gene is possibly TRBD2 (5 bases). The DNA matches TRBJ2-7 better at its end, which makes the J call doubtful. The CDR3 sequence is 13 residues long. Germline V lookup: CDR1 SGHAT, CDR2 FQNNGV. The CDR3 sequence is CASSLSAGYEQYF. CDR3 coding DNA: TGTGCCAGCAGCTTATCGGCGGGCTACGAGCAGTACTTC.

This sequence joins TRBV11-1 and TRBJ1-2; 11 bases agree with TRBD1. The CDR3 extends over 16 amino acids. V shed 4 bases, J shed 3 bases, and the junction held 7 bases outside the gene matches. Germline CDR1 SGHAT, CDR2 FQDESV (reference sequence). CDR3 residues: CASSYTGQGADYGYTF. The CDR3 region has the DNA TGTGCCAGCAGCTACACCGGACAGGGGGCCGACTATGGCTACACCTTC.

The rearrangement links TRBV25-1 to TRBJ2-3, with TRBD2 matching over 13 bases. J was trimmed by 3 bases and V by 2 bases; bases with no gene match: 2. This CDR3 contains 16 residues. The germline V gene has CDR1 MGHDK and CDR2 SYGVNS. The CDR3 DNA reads TGTGCCAGCAGTGAAGGGACTAGCGGGATTACAGATACGCAGTATTTT. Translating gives CASSEGTSGITDTQYF.

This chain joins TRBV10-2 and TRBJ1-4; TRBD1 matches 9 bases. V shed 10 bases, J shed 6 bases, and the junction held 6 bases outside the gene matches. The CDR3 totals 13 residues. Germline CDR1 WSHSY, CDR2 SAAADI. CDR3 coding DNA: TGCGCCACCAGCCGGGACAGGGATGAAAAACTGTTTTTT. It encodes CATSRDRDEKLFF.

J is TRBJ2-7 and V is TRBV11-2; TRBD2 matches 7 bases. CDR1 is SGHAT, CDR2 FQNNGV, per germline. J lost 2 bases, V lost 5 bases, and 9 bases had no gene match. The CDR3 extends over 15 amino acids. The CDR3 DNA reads TGTGCCAGCAGCCCTGGTGGGAGCGGGACCTACGAGCAGTACTTC. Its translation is CASSPGGSGTYEQYF.

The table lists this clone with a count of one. CDR3 in DNA: TGTGCCAGTAGTATGACTGACACCGGGGAGCTGTTTTTT. Amino acids: CASSMTDTGELFF. This chain joins TRBV19 and TRBJ2-2; D is unclear. CDR3 length: 13 amino acids. Trimming stripped 3 bases from V and 3 bases from J, with 5 bases between. CDR1 is LNHDA, CDR2 SQIVND, per germline (reference sequence).